Below, 7 T cell receptor beta chains from the same sample are listed, as sequenced in a study of tissue T cells after allogeneic stem cell transplantation. Clones were read by immunoSEQ multiplex PCR, and TCRdb kept only the in-frame ones, dropping some. The sample includes 5,000 to 6,500 clones, roughly 47% of them seen just once. Time point indicated: mouse harvest day 7 after allogeneic transplant. Tail vein injection delivered 10^7 T-cell-depleted bone marrow cells and 10^6 splenic CD5+ T cells. Input material: skin. All receptors come from a female BALB/c mouse given C57BL/6 T cells with graft-versus-host disease after an allogeneic hematopoietic cell transplant.

This clone was counted between two and nine times. Here the gene names and germline are mouse. The read ends 1 residue shy of where the CDR3 ends; the end is completed using the germline J gene. The chain carries TRBV3 and TRBJ1-3; TRBD1 matches 7 bases. The junction had 4 bases not matched to a gene; V was cut back by 5 bases and J by 0 bases. The CDR3 is made up of 15 amino acids. Germline CDR1 and CDR2: SNHLY and FYNGKV (reference sequence). Partial CDR3 DNA: TGTGCCAGCAGCCATCGACAGGGTTCTGGAAATACGCTCTAT. Protein: CASSHRQGSGNTLY. The CDR3 in full is CASSHRQGSGNTLYF. Full variable domain (missing parts from reference TRBV3 and TRBJ1-3): GPKVLQIPSHQIIDMGQMVTLNCDPVSNHLYFYWYKQILGQQMEFLVNFYNGKVMEKSKLFKDQFSVERPDGSYFTLKIQPTALEDSAVYFCASSHRQGSGNTLYFGEGSRLIVV.

This clone showed up just once. Genes here carry mouse names. The read ends 1 residue early relative to the CDR3; the germline J gene fills the gap. J is TRBJ2-4 and V is TRBV2; 11 positions match TRBD2. The CDR3 consists of 17 residues. Germline values: CDR1 LGHNA, CDR2 YSYQKL. The V segment lost 0 bases and the J segment 1 base; nucleotides outside the gene matches: 3. The CDR3 sequence is CASSQERDWGCQNTLYF. CDR3 DNA (partial): TGTGCCAGCAGCCAAGAGCGGGACTGGGGGTGTCAAAACACCTTGTAC.

Concerning this clone: The listed genes are named as in mouse. Sequencing ends 1 residue short of the CDR3 end; the germline J gene provides the rest. V gene TRBV3 combines with J gene TRBJ1-5; the D gene is possibly TRBD1 (6 bases). Trimming removed 4 bases from V and 7 bases from J, with 11 bases in between. Germline CDR1 reads SNHLY; CDR2 reads FYNGKV (reference sequence). The CDR3 is 13 amino acids. The CDR3 sequence is CASSYGTNQAPLF. The sequenced part of the CDR3 DNA is TGTGCCAGCAGCTACGGGACAAATCAGGCTCCGCTT.

For this clone: Gene names are the mouse ones. Read data end 1 residue before the CDR3 end; the end is taken from the germline J gene. This chain links TRBV29 with TRBJ1-4, with 11 bases identical to TRBD1. Germline trimming cut 4 bases from V and 4 bases from J; bases unmatched to any gene: 2. Germline loops: CDR1 MSHET, CDR2 SYDVDS. This CDR3 has 15 amino acids. The chain's CDR3 is CASSYGTGGNERLFF. The part of the CDR3 DNA that was read is TGTGCTAGCAGTTATGGGACAGGGGGCAACGAAAGATTATTT. Looking up the rest from reference TRBV29 and TRBJ1-4 gives the full variable domain: DMKVTQMPRYLIKRMGENVLLECGQDMSHETMYWYRQDPGLGLQLIYISYDVDSNSEGDIPKGYRVSRKKREHFSLILDSAKTNQTSVYFCASSYGTGGNERLFFGHGTKLSVL.

Concerning this clone itself: Genes here carry mouse names. Coverage ceases 1 residue before the CDR3 finishes, and the germline J gene fills in the end. V is TRBV26 and J is TRBJ2-2; possibly TRBD1 for D (6 bases). Germline lookup yields CDR1 KGHPV and CDR2 FQNQEV (reference sequence). Trimming took 6 bases from V and 5 from J, leaving 10 bases between them. CDR3 size: 13 residues. CDR3 DNA (partial): TGTGCCAGCAGCCTTCAGGGGACCGGGCAGCTCTAC. The encoded protein is CASSLQGTGQLY. The full-length CDR3 reads as CASSLQGTGQLYF.

This clone has just a few counts. The listed genes are named as in mouse. The read ends 1 residue before the CDR3 terminus; that terminus is restored from the germline J gene. The chain recombines TRBV23 with TRBJ2-3; the table's D call of TRBD1 was not tested on the DNA. Germline V gene sequence: CDR1 KGHTA, CDR2 FQNQQP. This CDR3 spans 13 amino acids. CDR3 sequence reads: CSSSNQGAETLYF. Incomplete CDR3 DNA: TGCTCCAGCAGCAACCAGGGGGCAGAAACGCTGTAT.

A note on this clone: The gene symbols are mouse symbols. This CDR3 reads CASSPGTYYAEQFF. Incomplete CDR3 DNA: TGTGCCAGCAGCCCTGGGACTTACTATGCTGAGCAGTTC. V gene TRBV3 combines with J gene TRBJ2-1; TRBD2 might be the D (6 bases). The read ends 1 residue before the CDR3 terminus; that terminus is restored from the germline J gene. The germline gives CDR1 SNHLY, CDR2 FYNGKV (reference sequence). V lost 5 bases, J lost 2 bases, and 10 bases lay in between. The CDR3 contains 14 residues.